A few counts support the clone carrying this T cell receptor beta chain. Its target is unknown. One end of the junction fails to match germline, which may point to a read error. This specimen belongs to a study of cytomegalovirus exposure and HLA in healthy donors. Study-level points and caveats: Immune exposure information available was restricted to CMV serostatus. By a later analysis, the bulk of CMV-associated TCR beta chains appeared HLA-restricted.

Both 60 Vbeta primers and 13 Jbeta primers went into the PCR. Only in-frame clones appear in the TCRdb table, and some are missing; sequencing was by immunoSEQ multiplex PCR. In the table there are about 110,000 clones, around 73% of which are singletons. This CDR3 is built from 15 residues. In germline, CDR1 is LGHNA, CDR2 YSLEER. The sample consisted of PBMCs. The V call is TRBV4-3, the J call TRBJ1-6; TRBD1 might be the D (5 bases). This TCR derives from a man in his forties or fifties in good health and CMV-seronegative. For the CDR3, the DNA is TGCTCCAGCAGCCAAGGGCAGGGCGAAAGTTCACCCCTCCACTTT. Its translation is CSSSQGQGESSPLHF.